These 13 T cell receptor beta chains originate from one sample sequenced in a study of blood T cell repertoires in COVID-19. Sequencing used immunoSEQ multiplex PCR; TCRdb keeps in-frame clones, though not all of them. Among roughly 180,000 clones listed, about 85% were seen once. Sequencing was done on a sample of peripheral blood. The receptor source for this set is a man aged 65-85 years with active or convalescent COVID-19.

The chain carries TRBV7-9 and TRBJ1-2, with unresolved D. The V and J ends lost 5 bases and 0 bases respectively, with 10 bases between them. The CDR3 is made up of 14 amino acids. The V gene's germline CDR1 is SEHNR and CDR2 FQNEAQ (reference sequence). The CDR3 spells CASSPPIANYGYTF. CDR3 bases: TGTGCCAGCAGCCCCCCGATAGCTAACTATGGCTACACCTTC.

CDR3 nucleotides: TGCGCCAGCAGCTATTCAGAAAACTATGGCTACACCTTC. The encoded protein is CASSYSENYGYTF. The gene calls are TRBV5-1 and TRBJ1-2, with D unresolved. This CDR3 contains 13 residues. The V and J ends lost 3 bases and 2 bases respectively, with 8 bases between them. Looked up from germline, CDR1 is SGHRS and CDR2 is YFSETQ.

This rearrangement joins TRBV5-4 to TRBJ2-3; D possibly corresponds to TRBD1 (5 bases). Germline loops: CDR1 SGHNT, CDR2 YYREEE (reference sequence). Trimming left V 1 base short and J 4 bases short, with 13 bases between. The CDR3 loop spans 15 amino acids. The CDR3 loop is CASSLPGLFSDTQYF. CDR3 DNA sequence: TGTGCCAGCAGCTTGCCAGGGTTGTTTTCAGATACGCAGTATTTT. The whole variable domain, remainder taken from reference TRBV5-4 and TRBJ2-3, is ETGVTQSPTHLIKTRGQQVTLRCSSQSGHNTVSWYQQALGQGPQFIFQYYREEENGRGNFPPRFSGLQFPNYSSELNVNALELDDSALYLCASSLPGLFSDTQYFGPGTRLTVL.

The chain joins TRBV6-1 to TRBJ2-7; D remains ambiguous. V lost 2 bases and J 6 bases, leaving 14 bases between the germline ends. Germline lookup yields CDR1 MNHNS and CDR2 SASEGT. This CDR3 spans 14 amino acids. CDR3 bases: TGTGCCAGCAGTGAACTGGTGATGTCGGGCGAGCAGTACTTC. Protein: CASSELVMSGEQYF.

Written as DNA, the CDR3 is TGTGCCAGCAGCTTGATATTAAATTCACCCCTCCACTTT. This gives the protein CASSLILNSPLHF. This chain joins TRBV5-5 and TRBJ1-6, with D hard to call. The V gene's germline CDR1 is SGHKS and CDR2 YYEKEE (reference sequence). Deletions cut 1 base from V and 7 bases from J, with 6 bases between. The length of the CDR3 is 13 residues.

This clone was observed a single time. The rearrangement links TRBV28 to TRBJ2-7, with TRBD2 as a possible D gene (7 bases). The V and J ends lost 6 bases and 6 bases respectively, with 15 bases between them. Germline lookup yields CDR1 MDHEN and CDR2 SYDVKM. This CDR3 has 13 amino acids. The CDR3 sequence: CASRSRGASEQYF. The DNA of the CDR3 is TGTGCCAGCAGAAGCCGGGGGGCCAGCGAGCAGTACTTC. The whole variable domain, remainder taken from reference TRBV28 and TRBJ2-7, is DVKVTQSSRYLVKRTGEKVFLECVQDMDHENMFWYRQDPGLGLRLIYFSYDVKMKEKGDIPEGYSVSREKKERFSLILESASTNQTSMYLCASRSRGASEQYFGPGTRLTVT.

There are a few counts of this clone. The J gene is TRBJ1-5, the V gene TRBV2; 8 bases are shared with TRBD1. J lost 7 bases, V lost 7 bases, and 12 bases had no gene match. The CDR3 spans 15 residues. In germline, CDR1 is SNHLY, CDR2 FYNNEI. Here the CDR3 DNA reads TGTGCCAGCATTAAAGACAGGGGACTTAACCAGCCCCAGCATTTT. Its protein is CASIKDRGLNQPQHF.

This clone was seen only once. This chain's CDR3 is CASSDNSGARDEQYF. CDR3 coding DNA: TGTGCCAGCAGTGACAATAGCGGGGCTCGCGACGAGCAGTACTTC. The chain links TRBV6-1 to TRBJ2-7, with 8 nucleotides matching TRBD2. V lost 3 bases and J lost 5; bases outside the gene matches: 9. The CDR3 is 15 residues long. Germline-derived CDR1 and CDR2 are MNHNS and SASEGT.

In DNA, the CDR3 is TGCAGTGCTAGTGGGGGGGGGTCGGGCACAGATACGCAGTATTTT. Protein: CSASGGGSGTDTQYF. The V gene is TRBV20-1, the J gene TRBJ2-3; 7 bases fit TRBD2. The CDR3 spans 15 residues. V gave up 3 bases and J gave up 1 base; unmatched junction bases: 7. The germline CDR1 and CDR2 sequences are DFQATT and SNEGSKA (reference sequence).

The chain links TRBV28 to TRBJ1-4; D perhaps matches TRBD1 (6 bases). The CDR3 contains 15 residues. Trimming took off 1 base at V and 8 bases at J, with 14 bases between the two ends. Germline lookup yields CDR1 MDHEN and CDR2 SYDVKM. The CDR3 nucleotides are TGTGCCAGCAGTTTATCGGCCAGGGGTTTGGAAAAACTGTTTTTT. Its translation is CASSLSARGLEKLFF.

The CDR3 nucleotides are TGCGCCAGCAGTGAAGCCTCACCCGGGATAGGATCACCCCTCCACTTT. Protein sequence: CASSEASPGIGSPLHF. The chain is built from TRBV10-2 and TRBJ1-6; D unclear. Germline CDR1 and CDR2: WSHSY and SAAADI. Between the trimmed V and J ends, which lost 3 bases and 10 bases, there was a span of 19 bases. The CDR3 totals 16 residues.

In its sample, this clone was seen once. The chain combines TRBV11-2 with TRBJ2-2; D possibly corresponds to TRBD1 (5 bases). The CDR3 is made up of 15 amino acids. The V gene lost 6 bases and the J gene lost 2 bases, with 13 bases spanning the gap. Germline CDR1 and CDR2: SGHAT and FQNNGV. CDR3 nucleotide sequence: TGTGCCAGCAGAACAGGAACCTTCAACACCGGGGAGCTGTTTTTT. Protein product: CASRTGTFNTGELFF.

V and J are TRBV27 and TRBJ1-1; TRBD1 matches at 8 bases. The CDR3 loop spans 17 amino acids. The J segment lost 0 bases and the V segment lost 3 bases, leaving 9 bases of the junction unmatched. Per the germline V gene, CDR1 is MNHEY and CDR2 is SMNVEV (reference sequence). The CDR3 here is CASSFHRTGKMNTEAFF. DNA of the CDR3: TGTGCCAGCAGTTTCCACCGGACAGGGAAGATGAACACTGAAGCTTTCTTT.